The 21 T cell receptor beta chains below all came from one sample that was sequenced in a study of regulatory T cells in long-lasting Graves disease. To make TCR beta libraries, researchers used iRepertoire HTBI primers and Arm-PCR of CDR3 regions. TCRdb ran MiXCR on the multiplex PCR reads and lists one entry per CDR3 protein. The table lists hundreds of thousands of distinct CDR3 sequences, 16% of them singletons, with 25% to 30% in the top ten. Noted time point: newly diagnosed GD, antithyroid drugs for less than 3 months. RNA isolated from PBMCs was used to make the TCR library. This sample was also put to use in a study of T cells in Graves' hyperthyroidism and ophthalmopathy.

The sequenced sample was peripheral blood mononuclear cells (PBMCs), obtained at new diagnosis, from a patient treated with antithyroid drugs. These receptors all come from a man in his forties with Graves disease.

A few counts support this clonotype. The V gene is TRBV5-1, the J gene TRBJ2-2; D perhaps matches TRBD1 (5 bases). Germline CDR1 SGHRS, CDR2 YFSETQ. The germline V and J ends were trimmed by 2 bases and 1 base, with 9 bases remaining between them. The CDR3 consists of 15 residues. The CDR3 DNA reads TGCGCCAGCAGCTTCGGACAAATGAACACCGGGGAGCTGTTTTTT. Residues: CASSFGQMNTGELFF.

This clonotype was seen a handful of times. The chain is built from TRBV4-1 and TRBJ2-1, with TRBD1 identical over 9 bases. Germline CDR1 is MGHRA and CDR2 is YSYEKL. The CDR3 runs to 16 residues. Trimming cost V 3 bases and J 7 bases; bases outside gene matches: 10. The CDR3: CASSQSDRGILNEQFF. Written as DNA, the CDR3 is TGCGCCAGCAGCCAGTCGGACAGGGGCATATTAAATGAGCAGTTCTTC.

For this clonotype: This may stem from a read error, because a much larger clone lies one nucleotide away. V usage is TRBV6-1 and J usage is TRBJ2-7; 9 bases match TRBD1. Germline values: CDR1 MNHNS, CDR2 SASEGT. The length of the CDR3 is 15 residues. Trimming took 7 bases from V and 4 from J; bases not matched to a gene: 11. The chain's CDR3 is CASKEGQGTDYEQYF. DNA for the CDR3: TGTGCCAGCAAAGAAGGACAGGGGACAGATTACGAGCAGTACTTC.

This clonotype was observed many times. J is TRBJ1-5 and V is TRBV28; D perhaps matches TRBD1 (6 bases). The CDR3 length is 14 residues. Germline V gene data show CDR1 as MDHEN and CDR2 as SYDVKM. V lost 7 bases and J 3 bases, leaving 13 bases between the germline ends. The CDR3 DNA follows: TGTGCCAGCAATGCCGGGGGCAACAATCAGCCCCAGCATTTT. Amino acid sequence: CASNAGGNNQPQHF. Full variable domain (rest looked up from reference TRBV28 and TRBJ1-5): DVKVTQSSRYLVKRTGEKVFLECVQDMDHENMFWYRQDPGLGLRLIYFSYDVKMKEKGDIPEGYSVSREKKERFSLILESASTNQTSMYLCASNAGGNNQPQHFGDGTRLSIL.

Only a few counts were recorded for this clonotype. This chain links TRBV24-1 with TRBJ2-5, with 7 bases fitting TRBD1. The CDR3 runs 13 residues. Germline V gives CDR1 KGHDR, CDR2 SFDVKD. With 7 bases clipped from V and 4 bases from J, the junction kept 5 bases outside the gene matches. CDR3 amino acids: CATSGTVVETQYF. The DNA for the CDR3 is TGTGCCACCAGCGGGACAGTCGTAGAGACCCAGTACTTC.

Concerning this clonotype itself: Just one base apart from a much larger clone, this may be a read error. This CDR3 fails to terminate in the conserved phenylalanine or tryptophan, so it likely reflects a read error. The chain combines TRBV6-4 with TRBJ2-3; TRBD2 matches 12 bases. The ends lost 6 bases at V and 2 bases at J; junction bases unmatched: 3. There are 15 residues in the CDR3. Germline V CDR1 and CDR2: MRHNA, SNTAGT. For the CDR3, the DNA is TGTGCCAGCAGCAGGACTAGCGGGACCACAGATACGCAGTATTCT. This encodes CASSRTSGTTDTQYS.

The chain carries TRBV14 and TRBJ2-7; 7 bases map to TRBD1. The CDR3 is 13 amino acids. V was clipped by 3 bases and J by 5 bases; unmatched bases: 4. Germline V gene data show CDR1 as SGHDN and CDR2 as FVKESK. CDR3 bases: TGTGCCAGCAGCCAGACAGGGTACAACGAGCAGTACTTC. Translating gives CASSQTGYNEQYF.

This clonotype was counted ten times or more. CDR3 region: CASSSSGAHGTGELFF. Here the CDR3 DNA reads TGTGCCAGCAGTTCTAGCGGGGCCCACGGGACCGGGGAGCTGTTTTTT. The V call is TRBV28, the J call TRBJ2-2; 9 nucleotides align to TRBD2. The CDR3 loop spans 16 amino acids. Germline V CDR1 and CDR2: MDHEN, SYDVKM. The V segment lost 4 bases and the J segment 5 bases; nucleotides outside the gene matches: 8.

This clonotype was detected many times. The chain carries TRBV4-2 and TRBJ2-1; 8 bases agree with TRBD2. The CDR3 extends over 15 amino acids. V was clipped by 1 base and J by 12 bases; unmatched bases: 11. Germline CDR1 and CDR2: LGHNA and YNFKEQ. DNA of the CDR3: TGTGCCAGCAGCCAAGTATCTAGCGGGCGAGATGGGCAGTTCTTC. Its translation: CASSQVSSGRDGQFF.

This clonotype has ten or more counts. The rearrangement links TRBV6-1 to TRBJ1-1; 8 positions match TRBD1. The CDR3 has 19 amino acids. CDR1 and CDR2 from the germline V gene are MNHNS and SASEGT. The V and J ends lost 2 bases and 1 base, in that order; junction bases with no gene match: 15. DNA for the CDR3: TGTGCCAGCAGTGAATGGCCAGGGGGCGCGAATCCCCAGAACACTGAAGCTTTCTTT. This sequence encodes CASSEWPGGANPQNTEAFF.

This clonotype was recorded at least ten times. The CDR3: CSARDWDRDSNQPQHF. DNA of the CDR3: TGCAGTGCTAGAGATTGGGACAGGGATAGCAATCAGCCCCAGCATTTT. The rearrangement links TRBV20-1 to TRBJ1-5; the match to TRBD1 covers 9 bases. Losses at the gene ends were 0 bases for V and 0 bases for J; bases not matched to a gene: 3. Germline V gives CDR1 DFQATT, CDR2 SNEGSKA (reference sequence). The CDR3 sequence is 16 residues long.

This clonotype appeared many times. The V gene is TRBV27, the J gene TRBJ2-7; TRBD1 aligns across 7 bases. With 3 bases clipped from V and 6 bases from J, the junction kept 5 bases outside the gene matches. Germline values: CDR1 MNHEY, CDR2 SMNVEV (reference sequence). The CDR3 spans 13 residues. The CDR3 sequence: CASSLGQFFEQYF. The CDR3 nucleotides are TGTGCCAGCAGTTTGGGACAGTTTTTCGAGCAGTACTTC.

This clonotype was observed many times. The V and J genes are TRBV28 and TRBJ2-7; the D gene is possibly TRBD1 (5 bases). The germline V and J ends were trimmed by 4 bases and 3 bases, with 7 bases remaining between them. Germline assignment: CDR1 MDHEN and CDR2 SYDVKM. The CDR3 totals 12 residues. The DNA for the CDR3 is TGTGCCAGCAGTTGGGGCCTCTACGAGCAGTACTTC. It translates to CASSWGLYEQYF.

About this clonotype itself: One end of the junction fails to match germline, which may point to a read error. J is TRBJ2-3 and V is TRBV5-1; TRBD2 is a possible D gene (7 bases). The germline CDR1 and CDR2 sequences are SGHRS and YFSETQ. The CDR3 covers 15 residues. The DNA for the CDR3 is TGCACCAGCAGCTTGAGTGGGGGGGCCCCAGATACGCAGTATTTT. Translated: CTSSLSGGAPDTQYF.

In its sample, this clonotype was seen many times. The rearrangement joins TRBV4-2 to TRBJ2-3, with TRBD2 matching over 8 bases. This CDR3 is built from 16 residues. The germline V gene has CDR1 LGHNA and CDR2 YNFKEQ. Trimming took 2 bases from V and 4 from J; bases not matched to a gene: 8. The CDR3 here is CASSQRGSGEPDTQYF. Here the CDR3 DNA reads TGTGCCAGCAGCCAAAGAGGTAGCGGGGAGCCAGATACGCAGTATTTT.

Ten or more counts support this clonotype. This sequence joins TRBV12-3 or TRBV12-4 and TRBJ1-1; TRBD1 aligns across 7 bases. Trimming took 3 bases from V and 7 from J; bases not matched to a gene: 11. The CDR3 contains 15 residues. The CDR3 bases are TGTGCCAGCAGTTTCTTAATAAACAGGGGCAGTGAAGCTTTCTTT. The encoded protein is CASSFLINRGSEAFF.

This clonotype was seen more than once but under ten times. The V call is TRBV4-2, the J call TRBJ2-1; tentative D call: TRBD2 (5 bases). V was clipped by 3 bases and J by 10 bases, with 13 bases between them. The CDR3 is made up of 13 amino acids. CDR1 is LGHNA and CDR2 is YNFKEQ in the germline V gene. The CDR3 nucleotides read TGTGCCAGCAGCCAGTGGAGGCCGGACGAGCAGTTCTTC. It encodes CASSQWRPDEQFF.

This clonotype was recorded a few times. The rearrangement links TRBV27 to TRBJ2-6, with 7 bases aligning to TRBD2. Trimming took 0 bases from V and 1 from J; bases not matched to a gene: 6. The CDR3 loop spans 18 amino acids. From germline, CDR1 is MNHEY and CDR2 SMNVEV (reference sequence). Written as DNA, the CDR3 is TGTGCCAGCAGTTTATCGGGCGGGGGATTATCTGGGGCCAACGTCCTGACTTTC. Its translation is CASSLSGGGLSGANVLTF.

This clonotype was picked up many times. V and J are TRBV12-3 or TRBV12-4 and TRBJ2-2; D tentatively fits TRBD1 or TRBD2 (5 bases each). Trimming left V 5 bases short and J 3 bases short, with 13 bases between. The CDR3 length is 15 residues. The CDR3, as DNA: TGTGCCAGCAGTCGGGACGGACCCTACACCGGGGAGCTGTTTTTT. Translating gives CASSRDGPYTGELFF.

The V and J genes are TRBV20-1 and TRBJ1-3; the D is unclear. Germline-derived CDR1 and CDR2 are DFQATT and SNEGSKA (reference sequence). This CDR3 comprises 12 residues. With 3 bases removed from V and 4 bases from J, the gap between germline ends came to 7 bases. The CDR3 loop is CSASRQGNTIYF. In nucleotides, the CDR3 is TGCAGTGCTAGTAGGCAAGGAAACACCATATATTTT.

This clonotype occurred many times. This chain joins TRBV11-2 and TRBJ1-5; D not resolved. The CDR3 has 13 residues. Trimming shortened V by 1 base and J by 5 bases, and 6 bases separated the two germline ends. Germline CDR1 SGHAT, CDR2 FQNNGV. For the CDR3, the DNA is TGTGCCAGCAGCTTAGTTCAAGATCAGCCCCAGCATTTT. Residues: CASSLVQDQPQHF.